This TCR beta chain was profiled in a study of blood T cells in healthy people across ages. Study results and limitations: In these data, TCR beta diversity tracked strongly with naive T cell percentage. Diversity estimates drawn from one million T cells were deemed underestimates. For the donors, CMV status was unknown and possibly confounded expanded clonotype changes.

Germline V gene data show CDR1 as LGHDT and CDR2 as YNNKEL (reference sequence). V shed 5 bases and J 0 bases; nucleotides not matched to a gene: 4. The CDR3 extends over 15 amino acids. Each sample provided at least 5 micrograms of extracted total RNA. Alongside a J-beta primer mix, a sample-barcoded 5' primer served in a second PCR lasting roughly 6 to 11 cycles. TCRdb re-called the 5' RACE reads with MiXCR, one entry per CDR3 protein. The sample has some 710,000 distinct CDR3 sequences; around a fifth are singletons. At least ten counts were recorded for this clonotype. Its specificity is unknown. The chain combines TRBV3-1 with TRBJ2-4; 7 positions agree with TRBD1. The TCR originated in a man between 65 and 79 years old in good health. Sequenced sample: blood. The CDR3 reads CASSGQAVAKNIQYF. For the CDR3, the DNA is TGTGCCAGCAGCGGACAGGCTGTAGCCAAAAACATTCAGTACTTC.